The 27 T cell receptor beta chains in this list originate from one sample, sequenced in a study of post-analysis software for immune sequencing data. Points from the study as a whole: When patients were compared with controls, about five TRBV segments were more frequent, TRBV5-6, TRBV5-1 and TRBV20-1 among them.

Unique molecular identifiers tagged the TCR beta cDNA libraries. TCRdb reprocessed the PCR reads via MiXCR and lists one record per CDR3 protein. In the table there are about 400,000 distinct CDR3 sequences, about a third of which are singletons. No antigen has been assigned to these receptors. The sequenced sample was blood. These receptors originate from a girl between 5 and 17 years old with multiple sclerosis.

This chain uses TRBV27 with TRBJ2-7; 14 nucleotides line up with TRBD2. The CDR3 runs 16 residues. Trimming removed 3 bases from V and 6 bases from J; junction bases left unmatched: 7. The V gene's germline CDR1 is MNHEY and CDR2 SMNVEV (reference sequence). CDR3 nucleotides: TGTGCCAGCAGTTTCCACGGGACTAGCGGGGGAGGCGAGCAGTACTTC. This codes for CASSFHGTSGGGEQYF.

Of note for this clonotype: A read error is likely, as this CDR3 ends without the conserved phenylalanine or tryptophan. This chain joins TRBV7-9 and TRBJ2-2; 8 positions agree with TRBD1. The CDR3 extends over 14 amino acids. Germline V gene sequence: CDR1 SEHNR, CDR2 FQNEAQ (reference sequence). J gave up 6 bases and V 5 bases, and 5 bases lay outside the gene matches. Here the CDR3 DNA reads TGTGCCAGCAGCCCGGACAGGGCCGCCGGGGAGCTGTTTTGT. Its protein product is CASSPDRAAGELFC.

The V and J genes are TRBV27 and TRBJ1-2, with D possibly being TRBD1 (5 bases). Trimming pared 7 bases from V and 6 bases from J, leaving 12 bases between. Germline V gene data show CDR1 as MNHEY and CDR2 as SMNVEV (reference sequence). The CDR3 is 12 residues long. For the CDR3, the DNA is TGTGCCAGCACCTCGGGGGGTCATGGCTACACCTTC. This translates into CASTSGGHGYTF.

This clonotype was counted between two and nine times. The chain uses TRBV7-2 and TRBJ1-2; 10 bases are a match to TRBD1. The CDR3 is made up of 16 amino acids. The junction had 9 bases not matched to a gene; V was cut back by 7 bases and J by 1 base. Per the germline V gene, CDR1 is SGHTA and CDR2 is FQGNSA. The CDR3 protein is CASTSSGTGVNYGYTF. The CDR3 DNA is TGTGCCAGCACCTCCTCTGGGACAGGGGTTAACTATGGCTACACCTTC.

The chain employs TRBV12-3 or TRBV12-4 and TRBJ2-1, with 10 bases aligning to TRBD2. This CDR3 spans 15 amino acids. Trimming at V came to 3 bases and at J to 8 bases, leaving 7 bases not matched to a gene. The CDR3 reads CASSFGSGGAHEQFF. The CDR3 nucleotides are TGTGCCAGCAGTTTTGGAAGCGGGGGGGCCCATGAGCAGTTCTTC.

The rearrangement uses TRBV3-1 and TRBJ2-5; 8 bases map to TRBD2. The CDR3 consists of 16 residues. The germline V gene has CDR1 LGHDT and CDR2 YNNKEL (reference sequence). Germline trimming cut 0 bases from V and 11 bases from J; bases unmatched to any gene: 14. The CDR3 DNA follows: TGTGCCAGCAGCCAAGATATCCAGCGGGGGCGGGGTGAGCAGTACTTC. This codes for CASSQDIQRGRGEQYF.

This clonotype has only a few counts. The chain is built from TRBV27 and TRBJ2-7; tentative D call: TRBD1 (7 bases). The V and J ends lost 5 bases and 7 bases respectively, with 15 bases between them. The germline CDR1 and CDR2 sequences are MNHEY and SMNVEV (reference sequence). The CDR3 loop spans 13 amino acids. CDR3 nucleotides: TGTGCCAGCAGTGCCGACAGGGCGGGGGAGCAGTACTTC. Its protein product is CASSADRAGEQYF.

The rearrangement links TRBV12-3 or TRBV12-4 to TRBJ2-7, with 10 bases matching TRBD2. The CDR3 is made up of 18 amino acids. V dropped 6 bases and J dropped 0; count of bases not matched to a gene: 14. This CDR3 reads CASSPSSGGLGSSYEQYF. DNA for the CDR3: TGTGCCAGCAGCCCTTCTAGCGGGGGCCTAGGAAGCTCCTACGAGCAGTACTTC.

This clonotype was seen a few times. This chain joins TRBV5-1 and TRBJ2-5; D is tentatively TRBD1 or TRBD2 (7 bases each). The V gene lost 10 bases and the J gene lost 11 bases, with 18 bases spanning the gap. The CDR3 consists of 11 residues. CDR1 SGHRS and CDR2 YFSETQ come from the germline V gene. CDR3 residues: CACEAGGEQYF. The CDR3 DNA follows: TGCGCCTGCGAGGCAGGGGGGGAGCAGTACTTC.

This clonotype has more than one count but fewer than ten. This chain links TRBV6-5 with TRBJ2-1; D is undetermined. Germline values: CDR1 MNHEY, CDR2 SVGAGI. V was shortened by 2 bases and J by 0 bases, with 8 bases between the two germline ends. The CDR3 runs to 15 residues. CDR3 protein: CASSYHPSSYNEQFF. In DNA, the CDR3 is TGTGCCAGCAGTTACCATCCCAGCTCCTACAATGAGCAGTTCTTC.

This clonotype appeared a few times. The CDR3 region has the DNA TGCGCCAGCAGCTTGGGACAGGGGGCTGGTGGCTACACCTTC. The encoded protein is CASSLGQGAGGYTF. V usage is TRBV5-1 and J usage is TRBJ1-2; 10 bases line up with TRBD1. V lost 0 bases to trimming and J lost 7 bases; unmatched junction nucleotides: 3. In germline, CDR1 is SGHRS, CDR2 YFSETQ. This CDR3 is 14 amino acids long.

The V call is TRBV15, the J call TRBJ1-4; D not resolved. V was trimmed by 4 bases and J by 2 bases, leaving 14 bases between them. Germline V gene lookup returns CDR1 LNHNV and CDR2 YYDKDF (reference sequence). The CDR3 runs to 16 residues. The CDR3 DNA sequence: TGTGCCACCAGCACCCTCCCGTGGTCCACTAATGAAAAACTGTTTTTT. Encoded protein: CATSTLPWSTNEKLFF.

This clonotype was seen a few times. The chain couples TRBV30 to TRBJ2-3, with 8 bases fitting TRBD2. The trim removed 0 bases at V and 1 base at J, leaving 0 bases unmatched. The CDR3 runs 14 residues. The germline CDR1 and CDR2 sequences are GTSNPN and SVGIG (reference sequence). This chain's CDR3 is CAWSVAGGTDTQYF. In nucleotides, the CDR3 is TGTGCCTGGAGTGTAGCGGGGGGCACAGATACGCAGTATTTT.

There are a few counts of this clonotype. The chain couples TRBV7-9 to TRBJ2-1; 9 bases are a match to TRBD1. Germline V gene lookup returns CDR1 SEHNR and CDR2 FQNEAQ (reference sequence). The CDR3 is 14 residues long. The V gene end was trimmed by 5 bases and the J gene end by 3 bases; junction bases not matched to a gene: 2. The CDR3 here is CASSMGQGYNEQFF. CDR3 DNA sequence: TGTGCCAGCAGCATGGGACAGGGCTACAATGAGCAGTTCTTC.

V gene TRBV9 combines with J gene TRBJ1-3, with D uncertain. Per germline, CDR1 SGDLS and CDR2 YYNGEE. The CDR3 covers 15 residues. Between the trimmed V and J ends, which lost 4 bases and 0 bases, there was a span of 11 bases. CDR3 DNA: TGTGCCAGCAGCCCCGGCGGCGGCTCTGGAAACACCATATATTTT. It encodes CASSPGGGSGNTIYF.

The chain uses TRBV7-2 and TRBJ1-1, with D possibly being TRBD1 (6 bases). Germline assignment: CDR1 SGHTA and CDR2 FQGNSA. The CDR3 covers 15 residues. The V gene lost 7 bases and the J gene lost 2 bases, with 17 bases spanning the gap. The DNA of the CDR3 is TGTGCCAGCACCTTCGGAGGGGGGATAAACACTGAAGCTTTCTTT. Amino acid sequence: CASTFGGGINTEAFF.

In its sample, this clonotype was seen a few times. The chain uses TRBV7-9 and TRBJ1-2; no clear D. Germline assignment: CDR1 SEHNR and CDR2 FQNEAQ (reference sequence). The V gene lost 5 bases and the J gene lost 7 bases, with 14 bases spanning the gap. The CDR3 length is 13 residues. DNA for the CDR3: TGTGCCAGCAGCCCTCAGACATCTTCTGGCTACACCTTC. Its protein product is CASSPQTSSGYTF.

This rearrangement joins TRBV6-1 to TRBJ2-1, with 9 bases fitting TRBD1. Germline V lookup: CDR1 MNHNS, CDR2 SASEGT. Trimming cost V 10 bases and J 2 bases; bases outside gene matches: 6. The CDR3 has 14 residues. The CDR3 nucleotides read TGTGCCACCGGGACAGGGAACCCCTACAATGAGCAGTTCTTC. This encodes CATGTGNPYNEQFF.

The rearrangement links TRBV6-1 to TRBJ2-4; D not resolved. The J call may not be correct, given that the DNA end is closer to TRBJ2-7. CDR1 MNHNS and CDR2 SASEGT come from the germline V gene. The CDR3 runs to 12 residues. The CDR3 bases are TGTGCCAGCAACCTATGGGGTTCCGAGCAGTACTTC. Protein sequence: CASNLWGSEQYF.

A few counts support this clonotype. A much larger clone lies a single base off, so this may be a read error. The chain uses TRBV20-1 and TRBJ1-2, with TRBD1 matching over 8 bases. The CDR3 has 14 residues. Germline loops: CDR1 DFQATT, CDR2 SNEGSKA (reference sequence). J gave up 6 bases and V 5 bases, and 11 bases lay outside the gene matches. CDR3 sequence reads: CSADPGTGRDGYTF. The CDR3 bases are TGCAGTGCTGACCCCGGGACAGGCCGGGATGGCTACACCTTC.

This clonotype has only a few counts. V and J are TRBV4-1 and TRBJ2-4; D uncertain. Germline CDR1 and CDR2: MGHRA and YSYEKL. V was trimmed by 2 bases and J by 2 bases, leaving 13 bases between them. CDR3 length equals 16 residues. The CDR3 reads CASSQPTEMTKNIQYF. Here the CDR3 DNA reads TGCGCCAGCAGCCAACCTACGGAAATGACCAAAAACATTCAGTACTTC.

This clonotype was seen a few times. The chain has TRBV20-1 and TRBJ1-5, with D perhaps TRBD1 (6 bases). Trimming took off 5 bases at V and 1 base at J, with 15 bases between the two ends. Germline CDR1 DFQATT, CDR2 SNEGSKA (reference sequence). This CDR3 has 15 residues. The CDR3 nucleotides are TGCAGTGCTTCTCGGGGGGCGCGAAGCAATCAGCCCCAGCATTTT. Amino acids: CSASRGARSNQPQHF.

The DNA of the CDR3 is TGTGCCAGCAGCCCCCACCAGGGGGCCTGGGAGACAGGAAGCGGTCAGGAGACCCAGTACTTC. It yields the protein CASSPHQGAWETGSGQETQYF. The chain joins TRBV4-2 to TRBJ2-5; 8 bases agree with TRBD1. Trimming took 4 bases from V and 5 from J; bases not matched to a gene: 27. Germline V gene sequence: CDR1 LGHNA, CDR2 YNFKEQ. The CDR3 is made up of 21 amino acids.

The rearrangement joins TRBV5-1 to TRBJ2-5; a weak D match, TRBD1 (6 bases). V was trimmed by 0 bases and J by 3 bases, leaving 15 bases between them. Per the germline V gene, CDR1 is SGHRS and CDR2 is YFSETQ. The CDR3 is made up of 16 amino acids. The DNA of the CDR3 is TGCGCCAGCAGCTTGGGAATTGGGGGCGCGGAAGAGACCCAGTACTTC. Protein: CASSLGIGGAEETQYF.

The chain recombines TRBV4-1 with TRBJ2-7; possible D gene TRBD1, 5 bases. CDR3 size: 17 residues. CDR1 and CDR2 from the germline V gene are MGHRA and YSYEKL. V gave up 3 bases and J gave up 1 base, with 19 bases separating them. For the CDR3, the DNA is TGCGCCAGCAGCCACGGGCCAGGGAAAATGGGGTCCTACGAGCAGTACTTC. It yields the protein CASSHGPGKMGSYEQYF.

This chain links TRBV12-3 or TRBV12-4 with TRBJ2-7; D uncertain. The CDR3 contains 15 residues. Deletions cut 2 bases from V and 0 bases from J, with 11 bases between. CDR3 sequence: CASSLLHLRSYEQYF. The CDR3 nucleotides are TGTGCCAGCAGTTTACTACACCTACGCTCCTACGAGCAGTACTTC.

This chain links TRBV4-3 with TRBJ2-1, with 8 bases aligning to TRBD2. Germline V CDR1 and CDR2: LGHNA, YSLEER. Unmatched junction bases numbered 5, after V lost 3 bases and J lost 4 bases. This CDR3 has 15 amino acids. The CDR3 coding sequence is TGCGCCAGCAGCCAGGTACTAGCGGCTTACAATGAGCAGTTCTTC. It yields the protein CASSQVLAAYNEQFF.